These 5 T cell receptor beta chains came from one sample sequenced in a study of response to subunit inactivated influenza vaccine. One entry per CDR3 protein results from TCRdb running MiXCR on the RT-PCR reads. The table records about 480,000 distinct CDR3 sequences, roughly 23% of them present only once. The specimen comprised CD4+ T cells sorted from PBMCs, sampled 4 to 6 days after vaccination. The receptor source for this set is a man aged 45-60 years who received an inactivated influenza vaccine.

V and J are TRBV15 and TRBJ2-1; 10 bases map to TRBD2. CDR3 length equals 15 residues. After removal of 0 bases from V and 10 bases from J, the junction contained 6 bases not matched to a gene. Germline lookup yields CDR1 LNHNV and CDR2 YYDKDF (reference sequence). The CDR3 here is CATSRDLAGAGEQFF. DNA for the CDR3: TGTGCCACCAGCAGAGATCTAGCGGGAGCCGGAGAGCAGTTCTTC.

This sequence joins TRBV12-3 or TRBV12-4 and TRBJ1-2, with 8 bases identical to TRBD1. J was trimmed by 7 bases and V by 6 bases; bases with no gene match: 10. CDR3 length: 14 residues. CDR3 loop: CASRLSGQGTGYTF. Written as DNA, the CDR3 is TGTGCCAGCAGACTGAGTGGACAGGGAACTGGCTACACCTTC.

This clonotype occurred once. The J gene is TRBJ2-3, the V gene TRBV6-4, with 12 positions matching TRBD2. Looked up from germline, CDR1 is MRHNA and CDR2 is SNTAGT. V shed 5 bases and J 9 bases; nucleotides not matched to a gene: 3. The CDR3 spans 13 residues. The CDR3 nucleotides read TGTGCCAGCAGTCGGACTAGCGGGATAACGCAGTATTTT. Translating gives CASSRTSGITQYF.

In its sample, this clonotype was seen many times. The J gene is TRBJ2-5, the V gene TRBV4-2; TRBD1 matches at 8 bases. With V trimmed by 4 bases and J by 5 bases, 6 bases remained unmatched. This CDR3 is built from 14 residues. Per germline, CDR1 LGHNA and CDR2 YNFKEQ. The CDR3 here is CASSPLGQGETQYF. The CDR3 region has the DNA TGTGCCAGCAGCCCCCTAGGACAGGGCGAGACCCAGTACTTC.

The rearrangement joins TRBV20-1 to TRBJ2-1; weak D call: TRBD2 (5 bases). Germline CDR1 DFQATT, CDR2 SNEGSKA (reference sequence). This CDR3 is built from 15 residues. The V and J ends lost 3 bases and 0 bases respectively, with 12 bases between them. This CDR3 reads CSARALARSYNEQFF. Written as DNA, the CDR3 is TGCAGTGCTAGGGCTCTAGCCCGCTCCTACAATGAGCAGTTCTTC.